Listed here are 25 T cell receptor beta chains from one sample, sequenced in a study of PD-1 blockade in classical Hodgkin lymphoma. Only in-frame clones appear in the TCRdb table, and some are missing; sequencing was by immunoSEQ multiplex PCR. The sample holds some 100,000 clones, around 90% seen once. Every single patient, without exception, relapsed after autologous stem cell transplantation, and brentuximab vedotin exposure varied. Source: peripheral blood mononuclear cells (PBMCs), taken at baseline. Receptor source: a human donor with classical Hodgkin lymphoma.

The DNA for the CDR3 is TGTGCCAGCAGCGCGTACGATAGCAATCAGCCCCAGCATTTT. This encodes CASSAYDSNQPQHF. The chain combines TRBV28 with TRBJ1-5; D uncertain. V shed 6 bases and J shed 0 bases, with 9 bases lying between them. The germline gives CDR1 MDHEN, CDR2 SYDVKM. The CDR3 has 14 amino acids.

This clone was counted a single time. The chain couples TRBV28 to TRBJ2-3; tentative D call: TRBD2 (7 bases). V was shortened by 5 bases and J by 5 bases, with 20 bases between the two germline ends. Germline loops: CDR1 MDHEN, CDR2 SYDVKM. The CDR3 runs to 16 residues. The chain's CDR3 is CASSPITGLGGDTQYF. The CDR3, as DNA: TGTGCCAGCAGTCCCATAACTGGACTAGGGGGAGATACGCAGTATTTT.

CDR3 sequence reads: CASSFGSSYNSPLHF. The CDR3 coding sequence is TGTGCCAGCAGTTTCGGGAGCTCCTATAATTCACCCCTCCACTTT. The chain recombines TRBV27 with TRBJ1-6; no clear D. The CDR3 loop spans 15 amino acids. Germline CDR1 MNHEY, CDR2 SMNVEV (reference sequence). Trimming shortened V by 3 bases and J by 0 bases, and 6 bases separated the two germline ends.

Written as DNA, the CDR3 is TGTGCCTGGAGTGTCAGGGGAGCTGAAGCTTTCTTT. Its translation: CAWSVRGAEAFF. The chain employs TRBV30 and TRBJ1-1; tentatively, D is TRBD1 (6 bases). Germline assignment: CDR1 GTSNPN and CDR2 SVGIG (reference sequence). The CDR3 loop spans 12 amino acids. V was shortened by 0 bases and J by 6 bases, with 8 bases between the two germline ends.

The rearrangement joins TRBV6-5 to TRBJ1-5; 7 bases line up with TRBD1. The CDR3 has 15 residues. Germline CDR1 is MNHEY and CDR2 is SVGAGI. Germline trimming cut 0 bases from V and 5 bases from J; bases unmatched to any gene: 4. The CDR3 here is CASSYSHRGHQPQHF. In DNA, the CDR3 is TGTGCCAGCAGTTACTCGCACAGGGGTCATCAGCCCCAGCATTTT.

This chain joins TRBV7-8 and TRBJ2-7; 7 bases match TRBD1. CDR1 SGHVS and CDR2 FQNEAQ come from the germline V gene. V dropped 2 bases and J dropped 1; count of bases not matched to a gene: 17. This CDR3 is 19 amino acids long. The DNA of the CDR3 is TGTGCCAGCAGCTTAACACACTCCTCACTGGGACAGCGATCCTACGAGCAGTACTTC. Encoded protein: CASSLTHSSLGQRSYEQYF.

The rearrangement joins TRBV13 to TRBJ2-1; 15 nucleotides match TRBD2. This CDR3 is 17 amino acids long. CDR1 PRHDT and CDR2 FYEKMQ come from the germline V gene (reference sequence). V trimming: 5 bases; J trimming: 5 bases; junction bases outside the gene matches: 7. For the CDR3, the DNA is TGTGCCAGCAGCCTGTGGACTAGCGGGAGGGCCAACAATGAGCAGTTCTTC. It yields the protein CASSLWTSGRANNEQFF.

The gene calls are TRBV30 and TRBJ2-3, with D perhaps matching TRBD1 (6 bases). CDR1 and CDR2 (germline): GTSNPN, SVGIG (reference sequence). This CDR3 is 16 amino acids long. V was cut by 3 bases and J by 4 bases, with 20 bases left in between. CDR3: CAWRRTARSVADTQYF. CDR3 nucleotides: TGTGCCTGGAGACGGACAGCCCGGAGTGTAGCAGATACGCAGTATTTT.

As to this clone: The junction shows a germline mismatch at one end, possibly a read error. This rearrangement joins TRBV18 to TRBJ2-7; 10 bases are a match to TRBD1. The germline gives CDR1 KGHSH, CDR2 LQKENI. This CDR3 comprises 14 residues. The CDR3 coding sequence is TGTGCCAGCTCACCCGACCGGGACAGGGGTAAAATTAACTTC. This translates into CASSPDRDRGKINF.

V is TRBV25-1 and J is TRBJ2-2; perhaps TRBD2 as D (5 bases). Germline V gene lookup returns CDR1 MGHDK and CDR2 SYGVNS. Trimming pared 4 bases from V and 2 bases from J, leaving 17 bases between. CDR3 size: 17 residues. This CDR3 reads CASSGMREYLNTGELFF. The CDR3 DNA sequence: TGTGCCAGCAGTGGCATGAGGGAGTACCTAAACACCGGGGAGCTGTTTTTT.

The rearrangement joins TRBV30 to TRBJ1-2; 9 bases are shared with TRBD1. V lost 5 bases and J lost 7; bases outside the gene matches: 2. This CDR3 is 11 amino acids long. The germline CDR1 and CDR2 sequences are GTSNPN and SVGIG (reference sequence). The CDR3 spells CAWGTGSGYTF. For the CDR3, the DNA is TGTGCCTGGGGGACAGGGAGTGGCTACACCTTC. The entire variable domain, with the rest obtained from reference TRBV30 and TRBJ1-2, is as follows: SQTIHQWPATLVQPVGSPLSLECTVEGTSNPNLYWYRQAAGRGLQLLFYSVGIGQISSEVPQNLSASRPQDRQFILSSKKLLLSDSGFYLCAWGTGSGYTFGSGTRLTVV.

V and J are TRBV27 and TRBJ2-2; 13 bases fit TRBD2. After removal of 5 bases from V and 2 bases from J, the junction contained 14 bases not matched to a gene. This CDR3 has 20 residues. The germline V gene has CDR1 MNHEY and CDR2 SMNVEV (reference sequence). DNA of the CDR3: TGTGCCAGCAGTACAATTGGAGGACTAGCGGGAGAACCCAACACCGGGGAGCTGTTTTTT. Translated, it gives CASSTIGGLAGEPNTGELFF.

This rearrangement joins TRBV5-4 to TRBJ2-1; 8 nucleotides line up with TRBD2. This CDR3 region has 15 residues. Trimming at V came to 0 bases and at J to 6 bases, leaving 5 bases not matched to a gene. Per germline, CDR1 SGHNT and CDR2 YYREEE (reference sequence). CDR3 DNA: TGTGCCAGCAGCTTGGCGAGCGGGAGTGGCAATGAGCAGTTCTTC. Its translation: CASSLASGSGNEQFF. The variable domain in full, completed from reference TRBV5-4 and TRBJ2-1, reads ETGVTQSPTHLIKTRGQQVTLRCSSQSGHNTVSWYQQALGQGPQFIFQYYREEENGRGNFPPRFSGLQFPNYSSELNVNALELDDSALYLCASSLASGSGNEQFFGPGTRLTVL.

V gene TRBV28 combines with J gene TRBJ1-2; 8 bases map to TRBD1. CDR3 length: 15 residues. Germline loops: CDR1 MDHEN, CDR2 SYDVKM. Trimming took 3 bases from V and 7 from J; bases not matched to a gene: 10. DNA of the CDR3: TGTGCCAGCAGTTTCGGAGACAGGGGTTTAGCTGGCTACACCTTC. Translation: CASSFGDRGLAGYTF.

The chain uses TRBV28 and TRBJ1-2; 11 bases are shared with TRBD1. The germline V gene encodes CDR1 MDHEN and CDR2 SYDVKM. This CDR3 spans 15 amino acids. J was trimmed by 5 bases and V by 6 bases; bases with no gene match: 8. CDR3 loop: CASRAGQGALYGYTF. The CDR3 region has the DNA TGTGCCAGCAGAGCCGGACAGGGGGCCCTTTATGGCTACACCTTC.

This rearrangement joins TRBV19 to TRBJ2-2; possibly TRBD1 or TRBD2 for D (5 bases each). Germline-derived CDR1 and CDR2 are LNHDA and SQIVND (reference sequence). The ends were cut back, 0 bases at V and 3 bases at J, with 14 bases in the middle. This CDR3 is 17 amino acids long. The CDR3: CASSIDSGLPHTGELFF. Written as DNA, the CDR3 is TGTGCCAGTAGTATAGATTCGGGGCTCCCCCACACCGGGGAGCTGTTTTTT.

The count of this clone is one. V gene TRBV10-1 combines with J gene TRBJ2-1, with 8 bases identical to TRBD2. Trimming cost V 0 bases and J 7 bases; bases outside gene matches: 20. This CDR3 spans 20 amino acids. CDR1 and CDR2 from the germline V gene are WNHNN and SYGVQD (reference sequence). For the CDR3, the DNA is TGCGCCAGCAGTGAGTCGCTCGGCCAACCGAGAGCGGGAGATAGGAATGAGCAGTTCTTC. Encoded protein: CASSESLGQPRAGDRNEQFF.

The chain joins TRBV7-8 to TRBJ2-7; 11 positions agree with TRBD1. With 1 base clipped from V and 12 bases from J, the junction kept 11 bases outside the gene matches. The CDR3 totals 15 residues. The germline V gene has CDR1 SGHVS and CDR2 FQNEAQ. Written as DNA, the CDR3 is TGTGCCAGCAGCTTAGGGACAGGGGGCCTCCCATGGCCGTACTTC. Translation gives CASSLGTGGLPWPYF.

The rearrangement links TRBV5-6 to TRBJ2-5; a possible D gene is TRBD2 (6 bases). V was shortened by 0 bases and J by 9 bases, with 12 bases between the two germline ends. This CDR3 is 13 amino acids long. The germline V gene has CDR1 SGHDT and CDR2 YYEEEE. CDR3 residues: CASSLGGVRSQYF. The CDR3 bases are TGTGCCAGCAGCTTGGGCGGGGTCCGGTCCCAGTACTTC.

Written as DNA, the CDR3 is TGCAGCGGAAAAACCGGGACAGGGGGAAAAGAGACCCAGTACTTC. Translated, it gives CSGKTGTGGKETQYF. The chain has TRBV29-1 and TRBJ2-5; 11 nucleotides align to TRBD1. Germline V CDR1 and CDR2: SQVTM, ANQGSEA. The CDR3 sequence is 15 residues long. V gave up 7 bases and J gave up 3 bases; unmatched junction bases: 10.

The gene calls are TRBV27 and TRBJ1-5, with D unresolved. This CDR3 contains 14 residues. The V end was cut by 3 bases, the J end by 4 bases, with 10 bases between. The germline V gene encodes CDR1 MNHEY and CDR2 SMNVEV (reference sequence). CDR3 loop: CASSFSGKNQPQHF. The CDR3 coding sequence is TGTGCCAGCAGTTTTTCGGGGAAGAATCAGCCCCAGCATTTT.

This chain links TRBV10-3 with TRBJ2-3; tentatively, D is TRBD2 (5 bases). The CDR3 spans 13 residues. Germline CDR1 is ENHRY and CDR2 is SYGVKD. The germline V and J ends were trimmed by 4 bases and 4 bases, with 9 bases remaining between them. CDR3 sequence: CAISGSGADTQYF. CDR3 coding DNA: TGTGCCATCAGTGGATCCGGGGCAGATACGCAGTATTTT.

The chain employs TRBV10-3 and TRBJ2-3; D not resolved. The CDR3 covers 9 residues. The germline CDR1 and CDR2 sequences are ENHRY and SYGVKD. Trimming took 11 bases from V and 1 from J, leaving 1 base between them. CDR3 sequence reads: CARTDTQYF. CDR3 coding DNA: TGTGCCCGCACAGATACGCAGTATTTT.

This rearrangement joins TRBV5-6 to TRBJ2-7; D might be TRBD1 or TRBD2, each matching 5 bases. V was pared by 4 bases and J by 3 bases, with 8 bases between. CDR1 and CDR2 (germline): SGHDT, YYEEEE. This CDR3 has 12 residues. CDR3 protein: CASSPGGYEQYF. The CDR3, as DNA: TGTGCCAGCAGCCCTGGGGGCTACGAGCAGTACTTC. Filled out from reference TRBV5-6 and TRBJ2-7, the complete variable domain reads DAGVTQSPTHLIKTRGQQVTLRCSPKSGHDTVSWYQQALGQGPQFIFQYYEEEERQRGNFPDRFSGHQFPNYSSELNVNALLLGDSALYLCASSPGGYEQYFGPGTRLTVT.

The V call is TRBV5-1, the J call TRBJ2-1; a possible D gene is TRBD2 (6 bases). Looked up from germline, CDR1 is SGHRS and CDR2 is YFSETQ. With 1 base removed from V and 0 bases from J, the gap between germline ends came to 14 bases. The CDR3 spans 17 residues. CDR3: CASSLRTLANSYNEQFF. The CDR3 coding sequence is TGCGCCAGCAGCTTGAGGACTCTAGCGAACTCCTACAATGAGCAGTTCTTC.